This is a list of T cell receptor beta chains from one sample in a study of control samples from healthy donors and cancer patients. Profiled with immunoSEQ multiplex PCR; TCRdb holds only in-frame clones, not every one. The data hold 13,000 or so clones, with 88% observed a single time. The sequenced material came from formalin-fixed, paraffin-embedded tissue. These receptor sequences come from a male donor with melanoma. Each CDR3 is given with its conserved first and last residue. The D gene is left open where the match is weak. Some rows mark clone size as missing; the rest say once, few, many or name a class of expanded clone.

j_gene	v_gene	d_gene	abundance	CDR3nt	CDR3aa
TRBJ2-3	TRBV19	TRBD2	.	TGTGCCAGTAGGAAAGCGGGAGCGAGCACAGATACGCAGTATTTT	CASRKAGASTDTQYF
TRBJ1-5	TRBV7-2	.	.	TGTGCCAGCAGCCCCCAAAGATATAGCAATCAGCCCCAGCATTTT	CASSPQRYSNQPQHF
TRBJ2-1	TRBV11-3	.	.	TGTGCCAGCAGCCGGAAGGTAACCTCCACAAAAAACTACAATGAGCAGTTCTTC	CASSRKVTSTKNYNEQFF
TRBJ1-5	TRBV6-6	.	.	TGTGCCAGCAGCTCCTATACTAGCAATCAGCCCCAGCATTTT	CASSSYTSNQPQHF
TRBJ2-7	TRBV19	TRBD1	.	TGTGCCAGCCATCCCGGATTCGACAGGGCATCCCACGAGCAGTACTTC	CASHPGFDRASHEQYF
TRBJ1-1	TRBV6-2/TRBV6-3	.	few	TGTGCCAGCAGTTTGGGACGCCGGTACACTGAAGCTTTCTTT	CASSLGRRYTEAFF
TRBJ2-1	TRBV6-4	TRBD2	.	TGTGCCAGCAGTGGGCGGGAGAGTGGCAATGAGCAGTTCTTC	CASSGRESGNEQFF
TRBJ2-5	TRBV11-1	.	.	TGTGCCAGCAGCTCGCTAGCTGAGACCCAGTACTTC	CASSSLAETQYF
TRBJ2-1	TRBV13	.	few	TGTGCCAGCAGCTTATCTCCTTACAATGAGCAGTTCTTC	CASSLSPYNEQFF
TRBJ2-1	TRBV20-1	TRBD2	.	TGCAGTGCTAGTATTGGGGCCGGACTAGCGGGGTACTCCTCCTACAATGAGCAGTTCTTC	CSASIGAGLAGYSSYNEQFF
TRBJ2-3	TRBV11-2	.	.	TGTGCCAGCAGCCAAAACACAGATACGCAGTATTTT	CASSQNTDTQYF
TRBJ2-7	TRBV29-1	TRBD1	.	TGCAGCGTTGAAAGCGGGACAGGGATATACGAGCAGTACTTC	CSVESGTGIYEQYF
TRBJ2-1	TRBV11-3	.	.	TGTGCCAGCAGCTTAGGGGGATACGGCAATGAGCAGTTCTTC	CASSLGGYGNEQFF
TRBJ1-5	TRBV7-8	TRBD1	.	TGTGCCAGCAGCGGAGGGGGCTCGGGGCAGCCCCAGCATTTT	CASSGGGSGQPQHF
TRBJ2-1	TRBV24-1	.	.	TGTGCCACCAGTGAGGCAAATTACAATGAGCAGTTCTTC	CATSEANYNEQFF
TRBJ2-5	TRBV2	.	once	TGTGCCACCGGCGGACAAGAAGAGACCCAGTACTTC	CATGGQEETQYF
TRBJ1-5	TRBV6-2/TRBV6-3	.	.	TGTGCCAGCAGTTCTGGACAGTTGGGCAATCAGCCCCAGCATTTT	CASSSGQLGNQPQHF
TRBJ1-1	TRBV2	.	.	TGTGCCAGCAGTGCTCCCGGGAACACTGAAGCTTTCTTT	CASSAPGNTEAFF
TRBJ2-1	TRBV4-2	TRBD2	.	TGTGCCAGCAGCCAAGATGAGCGGGAGAGCGTCGGTGAGCAGTTCTTC	CASSQDERESVGEQFF
TRBJ1-2	TRBV7-9	.	.	TGTGCCAGCAGCCAGGACAACTATGGCTACACCTTC	CASSQDNYGYTF
TRBJ2-3	TRBV7-9	.	once	TGTGCCAGCAGCTTAGCGAAGGGACTTACAGATACGCAGTATTTT	CASSLAKGLTDTQYF
TRBJ1-1	TRBV20-1	.	once	TGCAGTGCTAGTCCCGGGGCAGGGAGGAACACTGAAGCTTTCTTT	CSASPGAGRNTEAFF
TRBJ1-1	TRBV18	.	.	TGTGCCAGCTCACCGGGGTATTCCAGGGGTGGAGACACTGAAGCTTTCTTT	CASSPGYSRGGDTEAFF
TRBJ1-5	TRBV7-2	TRBD1	.	TGTGCCAGCAGCTTGACAGGGGCAGTCAATCAGCCCCAGCATTTT	CASSLTGAVNQPQHF
TRBJ1-4	TRBV27	.	.	TGTGCCAGCAGTTTAAGATGGGGGGTCGAAAAACTGTTTTTT	CASSLRWGVEKLFF
TRBJ1-1	TRBV7-9	.	.	TGTGCCAGCAGCCCGAAGCGGAGGGTGGGGAATGAAGCTTTCTTT	CASSPKRRVGNEAFF
TRBJ1-1	TRBV5-1	.	.	TGCGCCAGCAGCTTACAGGGTCTTCCCACTGAAGCTTTCTTT	CASSLQGLPTEAFF
TRBJ2-1	TRBV19	.	.	TGTGCCAGCCAATATTCCGGGACACCGAGGAGGGAGCAGTTCTTC	CASQYSGTPRREQFF
TRBJ1-5	TRBV19	.	.	TGTGCCAGTAACAAACTAGGGACACGGTATAGCAATCAGCCCCAGCATTTT	CASNKLGTRYSNQPQHF
TRBJ2-5	TRBV6-6	.	.	TGTGCCAGCGCCCCTCGGGGAGAGACCCAGTACTTC	CASAPRGETQYF
TRBJ2-7	TRBV7-9	TRBD2	.	TGTGCCAGCCTTAGCGGGTTGGGGGAGCAGTACTTC	CASLSGLGEQYF
TRBJ1-1	TRBV21-1	.	once	TGTGCCAGCAGCAACTACTACCCAGGTCCCGAGACAGCTCGGACTGAAGCTTTCTTT	CASSNYYPGPETARTEAFF
TRBJ1-4	TRBV11-3	.	.	TGTGCCAGCAGCGCAAATGGACAGCCTAATGAAAAACTGTTTTTT	CASSANGQPNEKLFF
TRBJ2-1	TRBV2	TRBD1	.	TGTGCCAGCACCGGGAAAACGGACAGGGGGAGGGACAATGAGCAGTTCTTC	CASTGKTDRGRDNEQFF
TRBJ1-2	TRBV5-1	.	.	TGCGCCAGCAGTAATACGAAGTCAGGGGCCTCCGATGGCTACACCTTC	CASSNTKSGASDGYTF
TRBJ1-5	TRBV3-1/TRBV3-2	TRBD1	.	TGTGCCAGCAGCACAGGGGATAGCAATCAGCCCCAGCATTTT	CASSTGDSNQPQHF
TRBJ2-7	TRBV27	.	.	TGTGCCAGCAGTTTAGTGGGGGACCCCTACGAGCAGTACTTC	CASSLVGDPYEQYF
TRBJ1-1	TRBV5-1	TRBD1	.	TGCGCCAGCACCCAGGGACAGCAGAACACTGAAGCTTTCTTT	CASTQGQQNTEAFF
TRBJ1-1	TRBV7-9	.	.	TGTGCCAGCAGCTCGGCGGTGGGGCGGACTGAAGCTTTCTTT	CASSSAVGRTEAFF
TRBJ2-3	TRBV7-3	.	.	TGTGCCAGCAGCCCCCGGGGGAAGAAAGCTAGCACAGATACGCAGTATTTT	CASSPRGKKASTDTQYF
TRBJ2-1	TRBV6-6	.	.	TGTGCCAGCAGTCGACCGAGGAATGAGCAGTTCTTC	CASSRPRNEQFF
TRBJ1-6	TRBV7-2	.	.	TGTGCCAGCAGATCAGGGTCCGCCTATAATTCACCCCTCCACTTT	CASRSGSAYNSPLHF
TRBJ1-1	TRBV19	.	.	TGTGCCAGTGACGGGGTGAACACTGAAGCTTTCTTT	CASDGVNTEAFF
TRBJ2-1	TRBV7-2	.	.	TGTGCCAGCAGCTCTCCGGGACCAGGTTACAATGAGCAGTTCTTC	CASSSPGPGYNEQFF
TRBJ1-2	TRBV4-3	TRBD1	once	TGCGCCAGCAGCCAAGACCTCGGGACAGCTAACTATGGCTACACCTTC	CASSQDLGTANYGYTF
TRBJ2-3	TRBV9	TRBD2	.	TGTGCCAGCAGCGTAGACCCCGCGGGGGCAGATACGCAGTATTTT	CASSVDPAGADTQYF
TRBJ1-4	TRBV6-1	TRBD1	.	TGTGCCAGCAGTGAAGGGGGACAGGGGGAAAAACTGTTTTTT	CASSEGGQGEKLFF
TRBJ1-3	TRBV5-1	.	once	TGCGCCAGCAGCTTGCGGGAGAGTGGGAACACCATATATTTT	CASSLRESGNTIYF
TRBJ1-3	TRBV2	.	.	TGTGCCAGCAGTGAGGACAGTACTAGAATCTCTGGAAACACCATATATTTT	CASSEDSTRISGNTIYF
TRBJ1-1	TRBV2	TRBD1	once	TGTGCCAGCAGTGAAGCGCAGGGGGGGTCTGAAGCTTTCTTT	CASSEAQGGSEAFF